This T cell receptor beta chain was captured in a study of blood T cells in healthy people across ages. Study-wide findings and caveats: Roughly linear declines in TCR beta diversity per million T cells occurred with age.

Primers used in a second PCR of about 6 to 11 cycles were a sample-barcoded 5' primer and a J-beta primer mix. TCRdb processed the 5' RACE reads anew with MiXCR; each CDR3 protein has one entry. The data show just under 900,000 distinct CDR3 sequences, with under 30% seen just once and 15% to 20% held by the top ten. Germline V gene lookup returns CDR1 MNHEY and CDR2 SVGAGI. The CDR3 covers 14 residues. As regards this clonotype: Its matching antigen is unknown. The junction and the germline gene differ at one end; a read error may be behind it.

V usage is TRBV6-5 and J usage is TRBJ2-5; 7 bases fit TRBD1. The source is a woman of 80 years or more in good health. The sample was blood. CDR3 protein: CASSHGPGGETQYF. The CDR3 nucleotides read TGTGCCAGCAGTCACGGACCAGGGGGAGAGACCCAGTACTTT.